This T cell receptor (beta chain) was found in a study of cytomegalovirus exposure and HLA in healthy donors. The protocol was immunoSEQ multiplex PCR, while the TCRdb copy is restricted to in-frame clones and leaves out a portion. The sample holds approximately 160,000 clones, roughly 91% seen once. The germline CDR1 and CDR2 sequences are SGHRS and YFSETQ. The V end lost 0 bases, the J end lost 4 bases, and 11 bases lay between the germline ends. The CDR3 totals 15 residues. This TCR was sampled from a woman in her late teens or twenties in good health and CMV-seropositive. Material: PBMCs. This chain links TRBV5-1 with TRBJ2-1, with D possibly matching TRBD2 (5 bases). Here the CDR3 reads CASSLVSGMYNEQFF. In nucleotides, the CDR3 is TGCGCCAGCAGCTTGGTTTCGGGAATGTACAATGAGCAGTTCTTC.